Shown below are 28 T cell receptor beta chains from a single sample sequenced in a study of T cell responses to AZD1222 COVID-19 vaccine. Assay used: immunoSEQ multiplex PCR; TCRdb lists only in-frame clones, some missing. The sample records 150,000 to 190,000 clones, around 87% being singletons. The sequenced sample was peripheral blood, obtained 28 days after the second AZD1222 dose. All receptors derive from an adult who received the AZD1222 COVID-19 vaccine.

The CDR3 DNA sequence: TGTGCCAGCAGCGCGACAGGGGGCGCGGATGGCTACACCTTC. It codes for CASSATGGADGYTF. The chain links TRBV9 to TRBJ1-2; 10 nucleotides agree with TRBD1. V shed 3 bases and J 6 bases; nucleotides not matched to a gene: 5. The germline CDR1 and CDR2 sequences are SGDLS and YYNGEE. The CDR3 extends over 14 amino acids.

The J gene is TRBJ2-7, the V gene TRBV23-1; D is unclear. TRBV23-1 is designated an ORF whose function remains uncertain. The CDR3 has 14 residues. V was clipped by 4 bases and J by 4 bases, with 14 bases between them. The CDR3 DNA reads TGCGCCAGCAGTCCGGATAAGACCCAATACGAGCAGTACTTC. Translating gives CASSPDKTQYEQYF.

This chain links TRBV3-1 (or the pseudogene TRBV3-2) with TRBJ2-1, with D perhaps given as TRBD1 or TRBD2 (5 bases each). CDR3 size: 13 residues. Trimming removed 4 bases from V and 8 bases from J, with 12 bases in between. Germline V CDR1 and CDR2: LGHDT, YNNKEL (reference sequence). CDR3 sequence reads: CASSLGARDEQFF. The CDR3 bases are TGTGCCAGCAGCCTCGGGGCCCGGGATGAGCAGTTCTTC.

This clone showed up just a few times. This chain joins TRBV28 and TRBJ1-2; 8 bases are a match to TRBD1. Trimming took 4 bases from V and 4 from J; bases not matched to a gene: 14. The CDR3 length is 17 residues. Germline loops: CDR1 MDHEN, CDR2 SYDVKM. The CDR3 region is CASSSGTGAPIGYGYTF. DNA of the CDR3: TGTGCCAGCAGTTCCGGGACAGGAGCCCCTATCGGCTATGGCTACACCTTC.

The chain employs TRBV7-8 and TRBJ2-1; 13 bases align to TRBD2. This CDR3 contains 19 residues. Germline CDR1 SGHVS, CDR2 FQNEAQ. J lost 2 bases, V lost 1 base, and 8 bases had no gene match. DNA of the CDR3: TGTGCCAGCAGCTTAGTTGGGGGACTAGCGGGAAGGACCTACAATGAGCAGTTCTTC. This gives the protein CASSLVGGLAGRTYNEQFF.

This clone was found once. The rearrangement uses TRBV5-1 and TRBJ2-3; D not resolved. The V and J ends lost 4 bases and 0 bases respectively, with 12 bases between them. Per the germline V gene, CDR1 is SGHRS and CDR2 is YFSETQ. The CDR3 is 15 amino acids. CDR3 loop: CASSPPIASTDTQYF. The CDR3, as DNA: TGCGCCAGCAGCCCCCCCATTGCTAGCACAGATACGCAGTATTTT.

The CDR3, as DNA: TGTGCCAGCTCACCATCAAGCGGGAGTGACGAGCAGTACTTC. As protein: CASSPSSGSDEQYF. The chain has TRBV18 and TRBJ2-7, with TRBD2 identical over 8 bases. The germline CDR1 and CDR2 sequences are KGHSH and LQKENI. There are 14 residues in the CDR3. With 2 bases clipped from V and 5 bases from J, the junction kept 5 bases outside the gene matches.

CDR3 in amino acids: CASSLTGGVDEQYF. The CDR3 region has the DNA TGCGCCAGCAGCTTAACAGGGGGCGTAGACGAGCAGTACTTC. The V and J genes are TRBV5-1 and TRBJ2-7; 9 nucleotides line up with TRBD1. This CDR3 comprises 14 residues. Germline trimming cut 2 bases from V and 5 bases from J; bases unmatched to any gene: 5. CDR1 and CDR2 from the germline V gene are SGHRS and YFSETQ.

This chain links TRBV27 with TRBJ2-5; D call uncertain. Trimming cost V 7 bases and J 5 bases, with 14 bases left between them. The length of the CDR3 is 13 residues. Per the germline V gene, CDR1 is MNHEY and CDR2 is SMNVEV (reference sequence). The CDR3 is CASMRSPRETQYF. The CDR3 DNA is TGTGCCAGCATGCGGAGTCCGAGGGAGACCCAGTACTTC.

A single count supports this clone. The gene calls are TRBV10-3 and TRBJ1-1; 7 positions match TRBD1. The V gene's germline CDR1 is ENHRY and CDR2 SYGVKD. The CDR3 runs 15 residues. With 3 bases clipped from V and 1 base from J, the junction kept 5 bases outside the gene matches. CDR3: CAISDRQGENTEAFF. CDR3 sequence (DNA): TGTGCCATCAGTGACCGACAGGGCGAGAACACTGAAGCTTTCTTT.

This CDR3 is CASSPGEEGLGYGYTF. CDR3 coding DNA: TGCGCCAGCAGCCCTGGTGAAGAGGGGCTTGGATATGGCTACACCTTC. V is TRBV5-1 and J is TRBJ1-2, with TRBD1 as a possible D gene (5 bases). The CDR3 has 16 amino acids. V lost 4 bases and J lost 5, with 21 bases in between. Germline V CDR1 and CDR2: SGHRS, YFSETQ.

V gene TRBV15 combines with J gene TRBJ1-1; D is unresolved. The V gene lost 0 bases and the J gene lost 0 bases, with 11 bases spanning the gap. The CDR3 sequence is 16 residues long. Germline values: CDR1 LNHNV, CDR2 YYDKDF (reference sequence). This chain's CDR3 is CATSREVSLMNTEAFF. The CDR3 DNA reads as TGTGCCACCAGCAGAGAAGTCAGCCTCATGAACACTGAAGCTTTCTTT.

V gene TRBV27 combines with J gene TRBJ1-1; 7 positions agree with TRBD1. With 6 bases clipped from V and 7 bases from J, the junction kept 23 bases outside the gene matches. CDR3 length equals 18 residues. From germline, CDR1 is MNHEY and CDR2 SMNVEV (reference sequence). The CDR3 DNA reads as TGTGCCAGCAGCCTACAAAAGACAGGGAGGTGGCCAAGGAGTGAAGCTTTCTTT. This sequence encodes CASSLQKTGRWPRSEAFF.

V is TRBV7-8 and J is TRBJ1-2, with 7 bases matching TRBD1. Trimming took 3 bases from V and 8 from J; bases not matched to a gene: 12. Germline V gene lookup returns CDR1 SGHVS and CDR2 FQNEAQ. This CDR3 is 15 amino acids long. The CDR3: CASSFRQGFSSGYTF. CDR3 DNA sequence: TGTGCCAGCAGCTTTCGACAGGGCTTTTCAAGCGGCTACACCTTC.

The chain employs TRBV11-2 and TRBJ2-7, with 15 positions matching TRBD2. Germline V gives CDR1 SGHAT, CDR2 FQNNGV. This CDR3 comprises 18 residues. The V segment lost 4 bases and the J segment 1 base; nucleotides outside the gene matches: 8. The CDR3 DNA reads as TGTGCCAGCAGCTCCTGGACTAGCGGGAGGGCCATTTCCTACGAGCAGTACTTC. This gives the protein CASSSWTSGRAISYEQYF.

The gene calls are TRBV7-2 and TRBJ1-1; D possibly corresponds to TRBD1 (6 bases). CDR3 length: 14 residues. Deletions cut 5 bases from V and 4 bases from J, with 14 bases between. Germline lookup yields CDR1 SGHTA and CDR2 FQGNSA. The CDR3 sequence: CASSTYRAGTEAFF. The CDR3 DNA follows: TGTGCCAGCAGCACCTACAGGGCCGGCACTGAAGCTTTCTTT.

The V call is TRBV7-8, the J call TRBJ2-6; no reliable D call. The CDR3 consists of 17 residues. V was trimmed by 5 bases and J by 0 bases, leaving 14 bases between them. Germline loops: CDR1 SGHVS, CDR2 FQNEAQ. Written as DNA, the CDR3 is TGTGCCAGCAGCCCGTACCTACGGCTCTCTGGGGCCAACGTCCTGACTTTC. Translation gives CASSPYLRLSGANVLTF.

The rearrangement joins TRBV4-1 to TRBJ2-7; 12 bases are shared with TRBD2. With 6 bases clipped from V and 5 bases from J, the junction kept 5 bases outside the gene matches. The CDR3 consists of 14 residues. Germline V CDR1 and CDR2: MGHRA, YSYEKL. CDR3 DNA sequence: TGCGCCAGCAGATCGACTAGCGGGAGACACGAGCAGTACTTC. Its translation is CASRSTSGRHEQYF.

The V and J genes are TRBV6-2 or TRBV6-3 and TRBJ2-7, with 8 bases identical to TRBD2. This CDR3 contains 16 residues. Germline V CDR1 and CDR2: MNHEY, SVGEGT. V trimming: 2 bases; J trimming: 0 bases; junction bases outside the gene matches: 6. This chain's CDR3 is CASSYGVAGPSYEQYF. The CDR3 coding sequence is TGTGCCAGCAGTTACGGGGTAGCGGGACCCTCCTACGAGCAGTACTTC.

The chain recombines TRBV6-5 with TRBJ1-3, with 8 bases fitting TRBD1. The J segment lost 1 base and the V segment lost 8 bases, leaving 4 bases of the junction unmatched. The CDR3 has 14 amino acids. Looked up from germline, CDR1 is MNHEY and CDR2 is SVGAGI. CDR3 bases: TGTGCCAGCCAAAGGACAGGGTCTGGAAACACCATATATTTT. It is translated as CASQRTGSGNTIYF.

This clone was observed a single time. V gene TRBV5-1 combines with J gene TRBJ1-5, with a tentative D call TRBD1 (6 bases). This CDR3 comprises 15 residues. Germline V lookup: CDR1 SGHRS, CDR2 YFSETQ. Deletions cut 0 bases from V and 2 bases from J, with 9 bases between. Written as DNA, the CDR3 is TGCGCCAGCAGCTTGGCAGGGGTAGGCAATCAGCCCCAGCATTTT. This gives the protein CASSLAGVGNQPQHF. Using reference TRBV5-1 and TRBJ1-5 for the parts outside the CDR3, the full variable domain is KAGVTQTPRYLIKTRGQQVTLSCSPISGHRSVSWYQQTPGQGLQFLFEYFSETQRNKGNFPGRFSGRQFSNSRSEMNVSTLELGDSALYLCASSLAGVGNQPQHFGDGTRLSIL.

J is TRBJ2-1 and V is TRBV7-8; D remains unclear. This CDR3 has 12 amino acids. V was clipped by 5 bases and J by 9 bases, with 11 bases between them. Germline CDR1 is SGHVS and CDR2 is FQNEAQ. The CDR3 coding sequence is TGTGCCAGCAGCCTCGACTCAGCTGAGCAGTTCTTC. It encodes CASSLDSAEQFF.

The rearrangement links TRBV7-2 to TRBJ2-7, with D perhaps matching TRBD2 (5 bases). The V gene's germline CDR1 is SGHTA and CDR2 FQGNSA. With 1 base removed from V and 0 bases from J, the gap between germline ends came to 10 bases. The CDR3 runs 15 residues. This chain's CDR3 is CASSLDLASSYEQYF. In DNA, the CDR3 is TGTGCCAGCAGCTTAGATCTAGCCAGCTCCTACGAGCAGTACTTC.

The rearrangement joins TRBV6-2 or TRBV6-3 to TRBJ2-2, with D perhaps matching TRBD2 (6 bases). Germline-derived CDR1 and CDR2 are MNHEY and SVGEGT. The ends were cut back, 5 bases at V and 2 bases at J, with 12 bases in the middle. The CDR3 extends over 15 amino acids. CDR3 residues: CASSRTGLNTGELFF. The CDR3 DNA reads TGTGCCAGCAGTAGGACGGGACTCAACACCGGGGAGCTGTTTTTT.

As to this clone: Other DNA sequences in the sample encode the same CDR3. This chain connects TRBV15 to TRBJ1-5; 8 nucleotides match TRBD1. The ends lost 3 bases at V and 7 bases at J; junction bases unmatched: 5. The CDR3 contains 14 residues. The V gene's germline CDR1 is LNHNV and CDR2 YYDKDF (reference sequence). The CDR3 DNA reads TGTGCCACCAGCAGGGACAGGGTTGGCCAGCCCCAGCATTTT. Translating gives CATSRDRVGQPQHF.

The V gene is TRBV12-3 or TRBV12-4, the J gene TRBJ1-1, with D tentatively TRBD1 (5 bases). The V gene lost 3 bases and the J gene lost 6 bases, with 11 bases spanning the gap. CDR3 size: 13 residues. The CDR3 is CASSLGGRPEAFF. The CDR3 DNA reads as TGTGCCAGCAGTTTGGGGGGGAGGCCTGAAGCTTTCTTT.

The rearrangement joins TRBV7-3 to TRBJ2-7; D possibly uses TRBD1 or TRBD2 (7 bases each). Germline CDR1 is SGHTA and CDR2 is FQGTGA. The CDR3 loop spans 13 amino acids. The V gene lost 4 bases and the J gene lost 5 bases, with 12 bases spanning the gap. Written as DNA, the CDR3 is TGTGCCAGCAGCTCGACAGGGACTAACGAGCAGTACTTC. Residues: CASSSTGTNEQYF.

This clone has a handful of counts. The chain has TRBV7-2 and TRBJ1-6, with no clear D. This CDR3 is 14 amino acids long. Trimming left V 8 bases short and J 7 bases short, with 15 bases between. Per the germline V gene, CDR1 is SGHTA and CDR2 is FQGNSA. CDR3 amino acids: CASSNGARNSPLHF. The CDR3 DNA is TGTGCCAGCTCTAACGGTGCCAGGAATTCACCCCTCCACTTT.